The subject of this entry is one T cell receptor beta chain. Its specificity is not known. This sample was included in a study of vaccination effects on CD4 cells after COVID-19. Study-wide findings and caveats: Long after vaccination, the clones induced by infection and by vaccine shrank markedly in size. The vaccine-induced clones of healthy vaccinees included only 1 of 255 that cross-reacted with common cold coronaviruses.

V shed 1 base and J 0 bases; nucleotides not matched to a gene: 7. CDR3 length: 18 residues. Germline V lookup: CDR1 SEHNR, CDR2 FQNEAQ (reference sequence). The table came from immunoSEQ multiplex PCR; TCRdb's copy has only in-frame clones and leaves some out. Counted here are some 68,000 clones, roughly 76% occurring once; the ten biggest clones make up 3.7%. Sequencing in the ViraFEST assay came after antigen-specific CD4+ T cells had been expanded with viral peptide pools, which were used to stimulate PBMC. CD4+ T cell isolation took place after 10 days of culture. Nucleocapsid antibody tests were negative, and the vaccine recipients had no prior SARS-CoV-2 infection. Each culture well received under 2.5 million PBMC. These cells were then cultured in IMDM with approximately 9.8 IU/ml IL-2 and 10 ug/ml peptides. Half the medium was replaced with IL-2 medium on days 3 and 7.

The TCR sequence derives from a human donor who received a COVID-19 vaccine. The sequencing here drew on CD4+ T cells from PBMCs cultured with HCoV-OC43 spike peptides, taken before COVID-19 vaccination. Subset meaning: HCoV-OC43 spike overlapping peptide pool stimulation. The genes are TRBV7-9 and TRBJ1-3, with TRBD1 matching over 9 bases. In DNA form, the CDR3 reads TGTGCCAGCAGCTTAGGGGGGACAGGGAAACTCTCTGGAAACACCATATATTTT. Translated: CASSLGGTGKLSGNTIYF.